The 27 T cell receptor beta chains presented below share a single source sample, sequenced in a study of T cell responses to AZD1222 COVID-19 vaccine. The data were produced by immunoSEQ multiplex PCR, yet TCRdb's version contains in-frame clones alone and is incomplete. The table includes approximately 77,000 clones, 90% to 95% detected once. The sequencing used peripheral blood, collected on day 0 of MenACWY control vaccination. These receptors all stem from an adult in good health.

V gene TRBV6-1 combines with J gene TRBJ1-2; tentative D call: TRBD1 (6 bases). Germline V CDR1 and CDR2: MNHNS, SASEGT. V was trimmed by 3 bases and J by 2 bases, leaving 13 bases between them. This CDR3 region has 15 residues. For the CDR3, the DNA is TGTGCCAGCAGTGATATGGGACACCAGAACTATGGCTACACCTTC. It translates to CASSDMGHQNYGYTF.

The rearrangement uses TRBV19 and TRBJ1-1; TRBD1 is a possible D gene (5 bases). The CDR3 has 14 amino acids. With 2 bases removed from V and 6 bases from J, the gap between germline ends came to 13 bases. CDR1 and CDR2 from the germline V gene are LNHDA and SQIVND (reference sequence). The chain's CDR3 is CASSIPGPRSEAFF. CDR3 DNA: TGTGCCAGTAGTATACCGGGGCCAAGGTCTGAAGCTTTCTTT.

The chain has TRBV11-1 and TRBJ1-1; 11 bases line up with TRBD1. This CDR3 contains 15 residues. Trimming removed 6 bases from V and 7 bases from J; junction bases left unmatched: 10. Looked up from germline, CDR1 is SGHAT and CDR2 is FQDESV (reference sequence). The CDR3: CASRKGQGAAGEAFF. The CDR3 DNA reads TGTGCCAGCAGGAAAGGACAGGGGGCCGCGGGTGAAGCTTTCTTT.

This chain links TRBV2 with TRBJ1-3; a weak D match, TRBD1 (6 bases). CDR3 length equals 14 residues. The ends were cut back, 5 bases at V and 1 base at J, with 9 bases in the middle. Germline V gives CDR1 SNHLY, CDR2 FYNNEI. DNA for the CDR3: TGTGCCAGCAGTACAGGGTTTTCTGGAAACACCATATATTTT. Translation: CASSTGFSGNTIYF. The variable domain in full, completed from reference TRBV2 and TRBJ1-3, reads EPEVTQTPSHQVTQMGQEVILRCVPISNHLYFYWYRQILGQKVEFLVSFYNNEISEKSEIFDDQFSVERPDGSNFTLKIRSTKLEDSAMYFCASSTGFSGNTIYFGEGSWLTVV.

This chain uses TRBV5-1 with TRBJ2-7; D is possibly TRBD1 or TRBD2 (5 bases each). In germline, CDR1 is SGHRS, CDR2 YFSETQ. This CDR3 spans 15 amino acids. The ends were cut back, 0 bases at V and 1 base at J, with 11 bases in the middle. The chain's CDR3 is CASSLAGTDSYEQYF. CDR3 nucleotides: TGCGCCAGCAGCTTGGCGGGGACGGATTCCTACGAGCAGTACTTC.

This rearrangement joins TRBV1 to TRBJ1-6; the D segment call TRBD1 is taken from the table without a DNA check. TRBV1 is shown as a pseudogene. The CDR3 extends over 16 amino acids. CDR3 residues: CTSSQGVRGRNSPLHF. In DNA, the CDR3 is TGCACCAGCAGCCAAGGGGTCAGGGGTCGTAATTCACCCCTCCACTTT.

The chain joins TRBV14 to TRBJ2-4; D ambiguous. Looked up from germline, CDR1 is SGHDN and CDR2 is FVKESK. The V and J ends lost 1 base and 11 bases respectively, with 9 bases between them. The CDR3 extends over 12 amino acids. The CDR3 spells CASSQGFEVQYF. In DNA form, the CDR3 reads TGTGCCAGCAGCCAAGGGTTTGAGGTTCAGTACTTC. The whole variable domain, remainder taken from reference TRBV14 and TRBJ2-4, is EAGVTQFPSHSVIEKGQTVTLRCDPISGHDNLYWYRRVMGKEIKFLLHFVKESKQDESGMPNNRFLAERTGGTYSTLKVQPAELEDSGVYFCASSQGFEVQYFGAGTRLSVL.

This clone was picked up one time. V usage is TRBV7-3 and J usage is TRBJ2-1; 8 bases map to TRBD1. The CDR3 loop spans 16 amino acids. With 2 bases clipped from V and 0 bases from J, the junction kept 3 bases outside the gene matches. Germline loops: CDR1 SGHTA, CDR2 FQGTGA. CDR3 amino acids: CASSLQGASSYNEQFF. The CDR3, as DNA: TGTGCCAGCAGCTTACAGGGGGCAAGCTCCTACAATGAGCAGTTCTTC.

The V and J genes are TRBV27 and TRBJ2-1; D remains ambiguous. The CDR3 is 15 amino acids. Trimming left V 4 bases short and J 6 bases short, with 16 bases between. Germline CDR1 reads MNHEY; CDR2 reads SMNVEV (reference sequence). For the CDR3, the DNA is TGTGCCAGCAGTTGGATTGTGGGCCTAGGCAATGAGCAGTTCTTC. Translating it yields CASSWIVGLGNEQFF.

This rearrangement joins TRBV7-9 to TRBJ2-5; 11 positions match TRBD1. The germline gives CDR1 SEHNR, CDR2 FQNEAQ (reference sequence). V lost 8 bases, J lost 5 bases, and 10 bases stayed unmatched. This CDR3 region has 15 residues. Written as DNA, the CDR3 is TGTGCCAGCGGGCCTCCGGGACAGGGGGAGGAGACCCAGTACTTC. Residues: CASGPPGQGEETQYF.

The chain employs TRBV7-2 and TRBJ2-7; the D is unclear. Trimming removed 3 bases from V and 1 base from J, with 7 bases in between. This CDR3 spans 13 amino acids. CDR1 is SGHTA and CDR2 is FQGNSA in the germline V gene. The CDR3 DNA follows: TGTGCCAGCAGCTTCTCCCCTTCCTACGAGCAGTACTTC. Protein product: CASSFSPSYEQYF.

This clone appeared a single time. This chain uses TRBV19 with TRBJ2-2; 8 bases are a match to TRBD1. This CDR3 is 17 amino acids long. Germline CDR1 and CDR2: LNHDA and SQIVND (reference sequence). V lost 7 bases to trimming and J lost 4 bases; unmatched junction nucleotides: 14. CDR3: CASTRTWQGAGTGELFF. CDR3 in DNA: TGTGCCAGTACTCGGACATGGCAGGGGGCTGGCACCGGGGAGCTGTTTTTT.

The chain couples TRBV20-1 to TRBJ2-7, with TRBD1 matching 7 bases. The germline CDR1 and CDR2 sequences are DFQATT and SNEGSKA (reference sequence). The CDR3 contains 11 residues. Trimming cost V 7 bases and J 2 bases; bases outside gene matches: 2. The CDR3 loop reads CSGQGPYEQYF. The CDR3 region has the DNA TGCAGTGGACAGGGTCCCTACGAGCAGTACTTC.

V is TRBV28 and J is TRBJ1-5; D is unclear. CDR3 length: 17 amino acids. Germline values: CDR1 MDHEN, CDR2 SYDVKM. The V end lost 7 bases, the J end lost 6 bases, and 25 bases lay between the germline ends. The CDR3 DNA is TGTGCCAGCAAGGGTGTTAGTTCTGAGGTTTCTCGTCAGCCCCAGCATTTT. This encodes CASKGVSSEVSRQPQHF.

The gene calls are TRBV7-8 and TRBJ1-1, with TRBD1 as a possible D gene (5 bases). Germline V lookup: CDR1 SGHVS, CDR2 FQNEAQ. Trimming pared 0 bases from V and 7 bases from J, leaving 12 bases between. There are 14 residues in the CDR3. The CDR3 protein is CASSLAMGRVEAFF. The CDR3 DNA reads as TGTGCCAGCAGCTTAGCTATGGGACGGGTTGAAGCTTTCTTT.

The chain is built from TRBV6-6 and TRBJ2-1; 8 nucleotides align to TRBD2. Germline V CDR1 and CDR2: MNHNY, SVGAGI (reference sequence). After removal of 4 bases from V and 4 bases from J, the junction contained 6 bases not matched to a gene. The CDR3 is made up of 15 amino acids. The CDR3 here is CASSSSGGLYNEQFF. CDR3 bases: TGTGCCAGCAGTTCAAGCGGGGGCCTATACAATGAGCAGTTCTTC.

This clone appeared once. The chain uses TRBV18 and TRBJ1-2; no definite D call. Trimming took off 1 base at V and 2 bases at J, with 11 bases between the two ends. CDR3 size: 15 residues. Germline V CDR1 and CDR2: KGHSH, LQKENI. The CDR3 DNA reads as TGTGCCAGCTCACCACGACCAGATATCAACTATGGCTACACCTTC. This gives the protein CASSPRPDINYGYTF.

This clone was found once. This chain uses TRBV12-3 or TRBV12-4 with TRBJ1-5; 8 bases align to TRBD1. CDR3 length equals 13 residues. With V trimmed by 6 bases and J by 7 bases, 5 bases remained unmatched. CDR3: CASSRTGGQPQHF. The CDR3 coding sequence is TGTGCCAGCAGCAGAACAGGGGGACAGCCCCAGCATTTT.

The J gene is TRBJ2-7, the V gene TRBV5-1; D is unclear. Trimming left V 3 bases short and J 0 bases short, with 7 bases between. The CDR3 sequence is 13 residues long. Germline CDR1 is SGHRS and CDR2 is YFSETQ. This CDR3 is CASSSLDSYEQYF. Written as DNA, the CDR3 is TGCGCCAGCAGCTCCCTAGACTCCTACGAGCAGTACTTC.

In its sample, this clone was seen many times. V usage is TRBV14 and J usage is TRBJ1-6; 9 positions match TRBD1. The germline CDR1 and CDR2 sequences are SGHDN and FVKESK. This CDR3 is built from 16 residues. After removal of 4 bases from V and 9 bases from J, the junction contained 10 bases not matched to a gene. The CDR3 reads CASSLGTGTGLSPLHF. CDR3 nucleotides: TGTGCCAGCAGCCTGGGAACCGGGACAGGGCTTTCACCCCTCCACTTT.

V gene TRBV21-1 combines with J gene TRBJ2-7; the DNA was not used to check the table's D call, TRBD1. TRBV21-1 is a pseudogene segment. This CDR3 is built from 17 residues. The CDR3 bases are TGTGCCAGCAGCCTCGGATCCGGGACAGGGGGCAGCTACGAGCAGTACTTC. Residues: CASSLGSGTGGSYEQYF.

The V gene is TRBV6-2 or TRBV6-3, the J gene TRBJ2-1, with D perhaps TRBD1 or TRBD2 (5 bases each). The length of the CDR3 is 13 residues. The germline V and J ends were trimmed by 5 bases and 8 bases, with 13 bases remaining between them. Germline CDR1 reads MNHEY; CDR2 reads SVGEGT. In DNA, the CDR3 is TGTGCCAGCAGTATGCAGGGAGAGGATGAGCAGTTCTTC. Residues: CASSMQGEDEQFF.

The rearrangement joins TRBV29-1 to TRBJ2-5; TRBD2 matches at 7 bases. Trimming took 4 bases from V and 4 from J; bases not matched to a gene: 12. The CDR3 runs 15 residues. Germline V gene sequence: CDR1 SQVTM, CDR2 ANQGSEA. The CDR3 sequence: CSVVMAGDQGETQYF. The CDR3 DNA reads TGCAGCGTTGTCATGGCGGGAGATCAAGGAGAGACCCAGTACTTC.

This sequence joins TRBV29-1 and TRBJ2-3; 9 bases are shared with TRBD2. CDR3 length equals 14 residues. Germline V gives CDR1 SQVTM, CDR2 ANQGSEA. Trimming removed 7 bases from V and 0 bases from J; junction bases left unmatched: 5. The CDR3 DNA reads TGCAGCGCCTCTAGCGGGACGAGCACAGATACGCAGTATTTT. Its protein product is CSASSGTSTDTQYF.

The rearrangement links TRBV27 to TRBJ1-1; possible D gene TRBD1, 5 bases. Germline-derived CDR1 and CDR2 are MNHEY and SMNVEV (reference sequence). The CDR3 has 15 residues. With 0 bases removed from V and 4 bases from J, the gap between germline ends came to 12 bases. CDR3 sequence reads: CASSLSRGRGTEAFF. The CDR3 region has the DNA TGTGCCAGCAGTTTATCGAGAGGGAGGGGCACTGAAGCTTTCTTT.

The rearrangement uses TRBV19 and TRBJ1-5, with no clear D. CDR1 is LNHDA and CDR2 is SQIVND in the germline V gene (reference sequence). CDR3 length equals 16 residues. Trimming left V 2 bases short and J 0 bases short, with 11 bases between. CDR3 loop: CASSIWAKSSNQPQHF. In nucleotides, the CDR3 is TGTGCCAGTAGTATATGGGCGAAGAGTAGCAATCAGCCCCAGCATTTT.

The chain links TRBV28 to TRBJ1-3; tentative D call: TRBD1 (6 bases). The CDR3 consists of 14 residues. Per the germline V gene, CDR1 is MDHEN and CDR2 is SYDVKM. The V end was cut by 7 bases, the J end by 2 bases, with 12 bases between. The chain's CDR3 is CASIQGGTGNTIYF. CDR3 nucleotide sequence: TGTGCCAGCATCCAAGGGGGGACTGGAAACACCATATATTTT.